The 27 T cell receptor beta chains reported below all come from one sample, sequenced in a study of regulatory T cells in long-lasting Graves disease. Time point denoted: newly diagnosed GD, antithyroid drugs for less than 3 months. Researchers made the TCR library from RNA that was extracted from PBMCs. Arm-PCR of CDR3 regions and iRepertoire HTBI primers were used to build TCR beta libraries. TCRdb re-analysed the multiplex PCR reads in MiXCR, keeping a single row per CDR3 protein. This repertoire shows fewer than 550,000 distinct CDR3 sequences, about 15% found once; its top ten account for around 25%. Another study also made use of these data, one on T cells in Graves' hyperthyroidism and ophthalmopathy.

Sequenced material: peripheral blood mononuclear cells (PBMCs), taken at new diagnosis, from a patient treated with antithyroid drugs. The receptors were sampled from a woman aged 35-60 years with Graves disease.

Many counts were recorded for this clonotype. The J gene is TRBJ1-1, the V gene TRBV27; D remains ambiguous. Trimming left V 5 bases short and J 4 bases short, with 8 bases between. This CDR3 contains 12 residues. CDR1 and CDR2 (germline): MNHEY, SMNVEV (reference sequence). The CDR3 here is CASSDAGTEAFF. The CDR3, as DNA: TGTGCCAGCAGTGATGCTGGCACTGAAGCTTTCTTT.

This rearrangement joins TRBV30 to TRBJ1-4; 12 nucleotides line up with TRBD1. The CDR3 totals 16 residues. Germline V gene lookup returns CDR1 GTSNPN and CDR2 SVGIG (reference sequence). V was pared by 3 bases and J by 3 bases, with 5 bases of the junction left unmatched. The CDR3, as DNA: TGTGCCTGGAGCGGGACAGGGGGCGCAGCTAATGAAAAACTGTTTTTT. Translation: CAWSGTGGAANEKLFF.

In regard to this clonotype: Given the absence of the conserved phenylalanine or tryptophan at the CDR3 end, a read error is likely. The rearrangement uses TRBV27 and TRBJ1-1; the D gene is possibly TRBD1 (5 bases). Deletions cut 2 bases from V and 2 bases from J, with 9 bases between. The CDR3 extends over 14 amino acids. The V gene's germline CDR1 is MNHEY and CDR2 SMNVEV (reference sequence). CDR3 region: CASSLGGANTEAFS. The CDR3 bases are TGTGCCAGCAGTTTAGGAGGGGCTAACACTGAAGCTTTCTCT.

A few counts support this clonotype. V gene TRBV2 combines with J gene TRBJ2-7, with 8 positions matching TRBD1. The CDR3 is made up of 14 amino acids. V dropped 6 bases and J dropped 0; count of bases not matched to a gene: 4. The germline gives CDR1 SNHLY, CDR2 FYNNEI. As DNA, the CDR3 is TGTGCCAGCAGAACCGGGACAGGCTCCTACGAGCAGTACTTC. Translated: CASRTGTGSYEQYF.

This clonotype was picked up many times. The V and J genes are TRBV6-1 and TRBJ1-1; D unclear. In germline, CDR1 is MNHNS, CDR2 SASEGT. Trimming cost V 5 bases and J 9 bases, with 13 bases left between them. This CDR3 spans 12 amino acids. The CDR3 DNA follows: TGTGCCAGCAGTCTTGGACCTAATCAAGCTTTCTTT. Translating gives CASSLGPNQAFF.

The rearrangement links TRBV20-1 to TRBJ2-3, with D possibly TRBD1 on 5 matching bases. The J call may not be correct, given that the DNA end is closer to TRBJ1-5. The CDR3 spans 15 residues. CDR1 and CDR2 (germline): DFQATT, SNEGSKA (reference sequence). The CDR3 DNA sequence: TGCAGTGCTTTCACTAGCGGGGGGAGCACAGATACGCAGCATTTT. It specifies CSAFTSGGSTDTQHF.

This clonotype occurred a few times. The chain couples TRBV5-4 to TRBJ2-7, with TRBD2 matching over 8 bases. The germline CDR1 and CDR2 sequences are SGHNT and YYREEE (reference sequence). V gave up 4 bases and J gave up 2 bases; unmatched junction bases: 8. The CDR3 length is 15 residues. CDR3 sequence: CASSGGREGTYEQYF. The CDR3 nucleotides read TGTGCCAGCAGCGGGGGTCGGGAGGGAACCTACGAGCAGTACTTC.

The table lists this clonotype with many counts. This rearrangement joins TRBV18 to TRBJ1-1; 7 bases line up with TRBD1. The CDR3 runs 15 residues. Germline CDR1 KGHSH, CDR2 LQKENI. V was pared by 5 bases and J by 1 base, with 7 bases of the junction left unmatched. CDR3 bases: TGTGCCAGCTCAACCGGGACAGTAGAGAACACTGAAGCTTTCTTT. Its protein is CASSTGTVENTEAFF.

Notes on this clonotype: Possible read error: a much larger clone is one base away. CDR3 in DNA: TGTGCCAGCAGTTTAATCAGGGGAGGGAATGAAAAACTGTTTTTT. Translation gives CASSLIRGGNEKLFF. V and J are TRBV12-3 or TRBV12-4 and TRBJ1-4; D possibly corresponds to TRBD1 (6 bases). The V end was cut by 2 bases, the J end by 5 bases, with 12 bases between. This CDR3 has 15 residues.

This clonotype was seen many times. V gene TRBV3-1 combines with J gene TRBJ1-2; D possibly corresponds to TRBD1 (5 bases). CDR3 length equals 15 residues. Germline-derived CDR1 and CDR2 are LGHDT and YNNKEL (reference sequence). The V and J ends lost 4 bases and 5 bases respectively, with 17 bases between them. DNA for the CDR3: TGTGCCAGCAGCCCTTGGGAGGCGGGGACTTATGGCTACACCTTC. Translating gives CASSPWEAGTYGYTF.

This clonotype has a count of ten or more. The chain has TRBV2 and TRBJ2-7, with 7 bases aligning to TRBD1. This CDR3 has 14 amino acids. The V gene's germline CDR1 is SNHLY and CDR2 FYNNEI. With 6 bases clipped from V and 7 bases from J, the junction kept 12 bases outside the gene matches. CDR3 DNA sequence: TGTGCCAGCAGCGGCGAATCAGGGGGAGTTGAGCAGTACTTC. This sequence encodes CASSGESGGVEQYF.

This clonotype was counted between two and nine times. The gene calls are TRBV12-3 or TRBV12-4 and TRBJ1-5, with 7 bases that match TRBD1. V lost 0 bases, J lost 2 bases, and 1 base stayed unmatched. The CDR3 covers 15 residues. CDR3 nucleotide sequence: TGTGCCAGCAGTTTAGCAGACAGGGGCAATCAGCCCCAGCATTTT. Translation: CASSLADRGNQPQHF.

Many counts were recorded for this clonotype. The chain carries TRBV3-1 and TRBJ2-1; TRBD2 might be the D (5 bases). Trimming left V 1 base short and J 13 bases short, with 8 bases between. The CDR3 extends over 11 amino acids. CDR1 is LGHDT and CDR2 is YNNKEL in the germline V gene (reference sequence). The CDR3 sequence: CASSQGLSQFF. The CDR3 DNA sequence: TGTGCCAGCAGCCAAGGACTAAGTCAGTTCTTC.

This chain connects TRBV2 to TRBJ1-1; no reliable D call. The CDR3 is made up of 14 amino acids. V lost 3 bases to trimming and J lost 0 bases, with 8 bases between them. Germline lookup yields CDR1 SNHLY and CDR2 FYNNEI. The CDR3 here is CASSDRAMNTEAFF. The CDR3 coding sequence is TGTGCCAGCAGTGACCGGGCGATGAACACTGAAGCTTTCTTT.

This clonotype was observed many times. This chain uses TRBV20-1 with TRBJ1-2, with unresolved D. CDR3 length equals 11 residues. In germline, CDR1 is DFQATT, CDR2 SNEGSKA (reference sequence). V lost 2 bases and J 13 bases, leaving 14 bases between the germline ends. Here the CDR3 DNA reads TGCAGTGCTAGATTCCTCGTGGGGTTCACCTTC. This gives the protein CSARFLVGFTF.

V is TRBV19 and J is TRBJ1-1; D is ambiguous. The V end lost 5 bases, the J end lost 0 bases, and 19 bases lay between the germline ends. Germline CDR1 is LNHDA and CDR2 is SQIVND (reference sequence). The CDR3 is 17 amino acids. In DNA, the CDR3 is TGTGCCAGTAGTTCAACGCGAGTCGGCACTTTGAACACTGAAGCTTTCTTT. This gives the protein CASSSTRVGTLNTEAFF.

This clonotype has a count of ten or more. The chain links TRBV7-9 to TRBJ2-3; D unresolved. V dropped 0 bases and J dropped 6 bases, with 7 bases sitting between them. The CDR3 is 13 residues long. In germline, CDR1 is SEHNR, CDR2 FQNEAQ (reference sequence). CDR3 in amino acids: CASSLAGSDTQYF. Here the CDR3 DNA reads TGTGCCAGCAGCTTAGCTGGTTCGGATACGCAGTATTTT.

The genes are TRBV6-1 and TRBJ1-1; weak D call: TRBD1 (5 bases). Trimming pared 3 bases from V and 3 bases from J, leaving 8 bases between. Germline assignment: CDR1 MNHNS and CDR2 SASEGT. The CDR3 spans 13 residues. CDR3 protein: CASSDGGHTEAFF. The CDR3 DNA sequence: TGTGCCAGCAGTGACGGGGGTCACACTGAAGCTTTCTTT.

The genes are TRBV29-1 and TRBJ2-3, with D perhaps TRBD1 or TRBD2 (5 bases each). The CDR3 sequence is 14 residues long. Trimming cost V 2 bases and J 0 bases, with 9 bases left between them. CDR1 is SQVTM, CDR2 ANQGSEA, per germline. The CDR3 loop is CSVEPGASTDTQYF. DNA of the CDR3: TGCAGCGTTGAACCCGGGGCGAGCACAGATACGCAGTATTTT.

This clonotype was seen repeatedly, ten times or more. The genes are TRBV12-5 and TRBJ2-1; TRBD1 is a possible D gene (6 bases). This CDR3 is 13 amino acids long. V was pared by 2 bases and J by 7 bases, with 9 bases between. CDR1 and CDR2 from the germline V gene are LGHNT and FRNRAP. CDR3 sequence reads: CASGLSTGNEQFF. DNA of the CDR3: TGTGCTAGTGGTTTGTCCACAGGGAATGAGCAGTTCTTC.

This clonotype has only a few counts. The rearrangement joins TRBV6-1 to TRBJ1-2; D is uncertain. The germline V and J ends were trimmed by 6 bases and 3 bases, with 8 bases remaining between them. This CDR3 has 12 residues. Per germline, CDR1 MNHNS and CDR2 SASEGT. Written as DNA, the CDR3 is TGTGCCAGCAGGGACGGCTACTATGGCTACACCTTC. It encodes CASRDGYYGYTF.

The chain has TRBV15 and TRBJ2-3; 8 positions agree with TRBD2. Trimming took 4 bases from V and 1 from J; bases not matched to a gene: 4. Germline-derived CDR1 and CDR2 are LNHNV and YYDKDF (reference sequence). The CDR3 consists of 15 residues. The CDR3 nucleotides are TGTGCCACCAGCATATGGCGGGGGGGCACAGATACGCAGTATTTT. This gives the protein CATSIWRGGTDTQYF.

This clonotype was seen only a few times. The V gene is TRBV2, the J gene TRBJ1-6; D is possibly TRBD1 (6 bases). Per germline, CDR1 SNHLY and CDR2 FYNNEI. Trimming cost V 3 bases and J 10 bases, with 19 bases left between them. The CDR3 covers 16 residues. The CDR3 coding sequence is TGTGCCAGCAGTGACAGGGGCCCGCGTTCAGGGTCACCCCTCCACTTT. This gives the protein CASSDRGPRSGSPLHF.

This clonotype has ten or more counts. In DNA form, the CDR3 reads TGCAGTGCTAGAGACCGACAGGGGACTCACACTGAAGCTTTCTTT. It yields the protein CSARDRQGTHTEAFF. The J gene is TRBJ1-1, the V gene TRBV20-1, with 8 nucleotides matching TRBD1. The J segment lost 3 bases and the V segment lost 0 bases, leaving 6 bases of the junction unmatched. This CDR3 is built from 15 residues. Germline CDR1 reads DFQATT; CDR2 reads SNEGSKA (reference sequence).

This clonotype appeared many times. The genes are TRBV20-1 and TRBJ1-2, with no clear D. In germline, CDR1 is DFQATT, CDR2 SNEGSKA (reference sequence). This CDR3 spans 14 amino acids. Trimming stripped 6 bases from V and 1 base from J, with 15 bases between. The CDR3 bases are TGCAGTGCACCCGACCAGACGGTTAACTATGGCTACACCTTC. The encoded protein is CSAPDQTVNYGYTF.

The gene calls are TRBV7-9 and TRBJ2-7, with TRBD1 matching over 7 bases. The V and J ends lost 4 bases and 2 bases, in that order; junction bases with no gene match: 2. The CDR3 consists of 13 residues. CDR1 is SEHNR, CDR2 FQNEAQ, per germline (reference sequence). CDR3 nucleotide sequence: TGTGCCAGCAGCTACACAGGGGCCTACGAGCAGTACTTC. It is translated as CASSYTGAYEQYF. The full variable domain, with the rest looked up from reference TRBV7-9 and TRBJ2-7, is DTGVSQNPRHKITKRGQNVTFRCDPISEHNRLYWYRQTLGQGPEFLTYFQNEAQLEKSRLLSDRFSAERPKGSFSTLEIQRTEQGDSAMYLCASSYTGAYEQYFGPGTRLTVT.

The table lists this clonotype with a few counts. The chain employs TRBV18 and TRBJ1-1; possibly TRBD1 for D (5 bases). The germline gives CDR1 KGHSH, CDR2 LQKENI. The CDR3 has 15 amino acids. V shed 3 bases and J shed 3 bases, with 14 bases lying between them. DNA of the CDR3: TGTGCCAGCTCACCCTTTGGGACCTGGGACACTGAAGCTTTCTTT. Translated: CASSPFGTWDTEAFF. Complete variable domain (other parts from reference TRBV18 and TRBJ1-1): NAGVMQNPRHLVRRRGQEARLRCSPMKGHSHVYWYRQLPEEGLKFMVYLQKENIIDESGMPKERFSAEFPKEGPSILRIQQVVRGDSAAYFCASSPFGTWDTEAFFGQGTRLTVV.